This T cell receptor (beta chain) was identified during a study of patients and donors after allogeneic stem cell transplantation. This clonotype was found a few times. The CDR3 is 16 amino acids. CDR1 is MNHEY and CDR2 is SVGAGI in the germline V gene. V dropped 4 bases and J dropped 5; count of bases not matched to a gene: 9. Each CDR3 protein gets one entry after TCRdb re-called the RT-PCR reads with MiXCR. The sample has roughly 230,000 distinct CDR3 sequences; 13% to 15% are singletons. V and J are TRBV6-5 and TRBJ1-5; 9 positions match TRBD1. The sequenced sample consisted of blood, either unsorted or a sorted T cell fraction (not recorded which). The source is a human donor who was either an allogeneic HSCT recipient or a stem cell or donor lymphocyte infusion donor (not recorded which). It is not recorded whose cells these are; they may come from a transplant donor. CDR3 protein: CASSSTRTGVYQPQHF. The CDR3 DNA is TGTGCCAGCAGTTCCACTAGGACAGGGGTTTATCAGCCCCAGCATTTT.